Listed here are 30 T cell receptor beta chains from one sample, sequenced in a study of T cell changes during pregnancy in multiple sclerosis. Measured with immunoSEQ multiplex PCR; TCRdb has only the in-frame clones, and not every one. The repertoire holds 30,000 or so clones, with roughly nine tenths as singletons. The sample here was CD4+ T cells from peripheral blood mononuclear cells, taken in the second trimester of pregnancy. Receptors were obtained from a female donor with multiple sclerosis, enrolled in a pregnancy study.

By share, this clone counts as medium-sized. The chain is built from TRBV20-1 and TRBJ2-1, with a tentative D call TRBD2 (5 bases). This CDR3 contains 11 residues. Trimming removed 5 bases at V and 6 bases at J, with 8 bases between. Germline CDR1 reads DFQATT; CDR2 reads SNEGSKA (reference sequence). CDR3 sequence: CSARGFNEQFF. In nucleotides, the CDR3 is TGCAGTGCTCGCGGGTTCAATGAGCAGTTCTTC.

The chain joins TRBV7-2 to TRBJ1-5, with 7 bases identical to TRBD1. V dropped 5 bases and J dropped 4; count of bases not matched to a gene: 5. The length of the CDR3 is 14 residues. Per the germline V gene, CDR1 is SGHTA and CDR2 is FQGNSA. The CDR3 sequence: CASSLRQGNQPQHF. The CDR3 DNA sequence: TGTGCCAGCAGCCTGAGACAGGGAAATCAGCCCCAGCATTTT.

The chain carries TRBV9 and TRBJ1-5; perhaps TRBD1 as D (5 bases). Germline CDR1 SGDLS, CDR2 YYNGEE. V lost 0 bases, J lost 7 bases, and 11 bases lay in between. The CDR3 is made up of 14 amino acids. The DNA of the CDR3 is TGTGCCAGCAGCGTAGGGGGGGGGTTACAGCCCCAGCATTTT. It codes for CASSVGGGLQPQHF.

The genes are TRBV28 and TRBJ1-3; no definite D call. CDR1 is MDHEN, CDR2 SYDVKM, per germline. The ends were cut back, 4 bases at V and 0 bases at J, with 16 bases in the middle. The CDR3 is 17 amino acids. This chain's CDR3 is CASSSPYGGSSGNTIYF. CDR3 sequence (DNA): TGTGCCAGCAGTTCTCCTTACGGTGGGAGCTCTGGAAACACCATATATTTT.

The V gene is TRBV5-1, the J gene TRBJ1-2; 9 bases line up with TRBD1. The CDR3 covers 18 residues. V lost 5 bases to trimming and J lost 3 bases; unmatched junction nucleotides: 17. Germline lookup yields CDR1 SGHRS and CDR2 YFSETQ. CDR3 coding DNA: TGCGCCAGCAGGGAAAACCCCCCGGGACAGGGACTCCACTATGGCTACACCTTC. This gives the protein CASRENPPGQGLHYGYTF.

The chain employs TRBV2 and TRBJ2-3, with 10 nucleotides matching TRBD1. Germline V lookup: CDR1 SNHLY, CDR2 FYNNEI. The CDR3 spans 15 residues. Trimming at V came to 4 bases and at J to 2 bases, leaving 3 bases not matched to a gene. CDR3 in DNA: TGTGCCAGCAGTGGACAGGGGGCGAACACAGATACGCAGTATTTT. As protein: CASSGQGANTDTQYF.

The chain employs TRBV2 and TRBJ2-2; TRBD1 agrees at 9 bases. Germline V CDR1 and CDR2: SNHLY, FYNNEI. This CDR3 spans 16 amino acids. The trim removed 6 bases at V and 3 bases at J, leaving 8 bases unmatched. The DNA of the CDR3 is TGTGCCAGCAGGGGGGCCGGGACAGGGTACACCGGGGAGCTGTTTTTT. Amino acids: CASRGAGTGYTGELFF.

The chain recombines TRBV11-3 with TRBJ1-1; 7 bases line up with TRBD1. This CDR3 is 13 amino acids long. Germline trimming cut 5 bases from V and 3 bases from J; bases unmatched to any gene: 3. Germline values: CDR1 SGHNT, CDR2 YENEEA. CDR3 bases: TGTGCCAGCAGCAAGGGGGCGGACACTGAAGCTTTCTTT. Residues: CASSKGADTEAFF. The complete variable domain, with remaining parts taken from reference TRBV11-3 and TRBJ1-1, reads EAGVVQSPRYKIIEKKQPVAFWCNPISGHNTLYWYLQNLGQGPELLIRYENEEAVDDSQLPKDRFSAERLKGVDSTLKIQPAELGDSAVYLCASSKGADTEAFFGQGTRLTVV.

In this sample, this clone turned up once. The rearrangement links TRBV9 to TRBJ1-6; D is possibly TRBD1 (6 bases). Between the trimmed V and J ends, which lost 4 bases and 10 bases, there was a span of 15 bases. Germline values: CDR1 SGDLS, CDR2 YYNGEE. The CDR3 is made up of 14 amino acids. CDR3 sequence (DNA): TGTGCCAGCAGCCTGGCTGCCCAGGGGTCACCCCTCCACTTT. It codes for CASSLAAQGSPLHF.

The rearrangement links TRBV6-6 to TRBJ1-2; TRBD1 matches 10 bases. The CDR3 extends over 15 amino acids. CDR1 is MNHNY and CDR2 is SVGAGI in the germline V gene (reference sequence). J lost 6 bases, V lost 6 bases, and 10 bases had no gene match. CDR3 DNA sequence: TGTGCCAGCAGACCTGGACAGGGGGAGTCCGATGGCTACACCTTC. Its translation is CASRPGQGESDGYTF.

The rearrangement links TRBV11-2 to TRBJ1-3, with D uncertain. V lost 4 bases, J lost 0 bases, and 10 bases lay in between. There are 15 residues in the CDR3. CDR1 SGHAT and CDR2 FQNNGV come from the germline V gene. CDR3 DNA sequence: TGTGCCAGCAGCTGGCCCCGGGTCTCTGGAAACACCATATATTTT. It specifies CASSWPRVSGNTIYF. Filled out from reference TRBV11-2 and TRBJ1-3, the complete variable domain reads EAGVAQSPRYKIIEKRQSVAFWCNPISGHATLYWYQQILGQGPKLLIQFQNNGVVDDSQLPKDRFSAERLKGVDSTLKIQPAKLEDSAVYLCASSWPRVSGNTIYFGEGSWLTVV.

V is TRBV10-3 and J is TRBJ2-5, with a possible D match to TRBD2 (5 bases). CDR3 length equals 13 residues. The ends were cut back, 8 bases at V and 2 bases at J, with 12 bases in the middle. Germline V gives CDR1 ENHRY, CDR2 SYGVKD. CDR3 in amino acids: CAIGPGMQETQYF. In DNA form, the CDR3 reads TGTGCCATCGGCCCGGGGATGCAAGAGACCCAGTACTTC.

The rearrangement uses TRBV6-1 and TRBJ2-5, with D perhaps TRBD2 (6 bases). Deletions cut 4 bases from V and 1 base from J, with 13 bases between. This CDR3 region has 15 residues. Germline V gives CDR1 MNHNS, CDR2 SASEGT. In nucleotides, the CDR3 is TGTGCCAGCAGTGCGGGGAGGACTACCCAAGAGACCCAGTACTTC. This sequence encodes CASSAGRTTQETQYF.

This sequence joins TRBV7-2 and TRBJ1-5, with D maybe TRBD1 (5 bases). V was clipped by 2 bases and J by 6 bases, with 14 bases between them. The CDR3 runs 15 residues. CDR1 and CDR2 from the germline V gene are SGHTA and FQGNSA. As DNA, the CDR3 is TGTGCCAGCAGCTTACTCCCAGGGTACGGTCAGCCCCAGCATTTT. It translates to CASSLLPGYGQPQHF.

The sample holds one count of this clone. This chain joins TRBV4-1 and TRBJ2-1; TRBD1 agrees at 10 bases. This CDR3 spans 16 amino acids. Trimming took 6 bases from V and 2 from J; bases not matched to a gene: 7. The V gene's germline CDR1 is MGHRA and CDR2 YSYEKL. DNA of the CDR3: TGCGCCAGCAGTGGGTATGGACAGGGGGCCTACAATGAGCAGTTCTTC. Protein sequence: CASSGYGQGAYNEQFF.

This rearrangement joins TRBV29-1 to TRBJ1-1; 9 bases align to TRBD1. V lost 6 bases and J lost 5; bases outside the gene matches: 7. Germline V gene sequence: CDR1 SQVTM, CDR2 ANQGSEA. This CDR3 is built from 13 residues. The CDR3 loop reads CSVWDRDGTEAFF. The CDR3 DNA sequence: TGCAGCGTGTGGGACAGGGATGGGACTGAAGCTTTCTTT.

The V call is TRBV5-4, the J call TRBJ2-7; a possible D gene is TRBD1 (6 bases). This CDR3 has 15 residues. Trimming shortened V by 3 bases and J by 5 bases, and 18 bases separated the two germline ends. CDR1 and CDR2 (germline): SGHNT, YYREEE (reference sequence). CDR3 in amino acids: CASSSQSGRGHEQYF. The CDR3 DNA reads as TGTGCCAGCAGCTCCCAGTCAGGCAGGGGACACGAGCAGTACTTC.

This clone was seen a single time. The rearrangement links TRBV6-5 to TRBJ1-1; TRBD1 matches at 7 bases. V trimming: 5 bases; J trimming: 0 bases; junction bases outside the gene matches: 6. Germline values: CDR1 MNHEY, CDR2 SVGAGI. CDR3 length: 15 residues. CDR3 residues: CASSTEGQLNTEAFF. The CDR3 DNA reads TGTGCCAGCAGTACCGAGGGACAGCTGAACACTGAAGCTTTCTTT.

The chain combines TRBV19 with TRBJ1-1; 8 bases match TRBD1. The CDR3 is 13 amino acids. Germline assignment: CDR1 LNHDA and CDR2 SQIVND (reference sequence). J gave up 3 bases and V 4 bases, and 1 base lay outside the gene matches. DNA for the CDR3: TGTGCCAGTAGTACAGGGGGCCACACTGAAGCTTTCTTT. Its protein product is CASSTGGHTEAFF.

This chain connects TRBV6-5 to TRBJ2-3; TRBD2 matches 13 bases. Germline-derived CDR1 and CDR2 are MNHEY and SVGAGI. The CDR3 is 15 amino acids. J was trimmed by 6 bases and V by 4 bases; bases with no gene match: 4. The DNA for the CDR3 is TGTGCCAGCAGTTCAGGACTAGCGGGGGTTGATACGCAGTATTTT. Translation: CASSSGLAGVDTQYF.

The rearrangement joins TRBV19 to TRBJ2-7; D might be TRBD1 (7 bases). This CDR3 has 14 amino acids. V lost 9 bases to trimming and J lost 2 bases, with 17 bases between them. Germline V gene sequence: CDR1 LNHDA, CDR2 SQIVND (reference sequence). CDR3 sequence (DNA): TGTGCCAGCCGTGGTGCGGGACAGACCTACGAGCAGTACTTC. Translation gives CASRGAGQTYEQYF.

The chain employs TRBV27 and TRBJ1-1; no clear D gene. Trimming took 6 bases from V and 3 from J, leaving 11 bases between them. CDR1 MNHEY and CDR2 SMNVEV come from the germline V gene (reference sequence). The CDR3 has 13 amino acids. The CDR3 is CASRYSIHTEAFF. The DNA of the CDR3 is TGTGCCAGCAGGTACAGTATTCACACTGAAGCTTTCTTT.

The chain links TRBV5-1 to TRBJ1-1, with D perhaps matching TRBD1 (6 bases). The CDR3 contains 14 residues. Deletions cut 0 bases from V and 7 bases from J, with 13 bases between. CDR1 SGHRS and CDR2 YFSETQ come from the germline V gene. The CDR3 is CASSLAVEGDEAFF. DNA of the CDR3: TGCGCCAGCAGCTTGGCGGTCGAGGGGGATGAAGCTTTCTTT.

The genes are TRBV6-1 and TRBJ1-1; D is ambiguous. V shed 5 bases and J shed 3 bases, with 13 bases lying between them. Germline V gives CDR1 MNHNS, CDR2 SASEGT. This CDR3 contains 14 residues. The CDR3 here is CASSREPTDTEAFF. In DNA, the CDR3 is TGTGCCAGCAGTAGGGAGCCCACGGACACTGAAGCTTTCTTT.

The chain links TRBV5-5 to TRBJ1-3; D is undetermined. The CDR3 consists of 16 residues. Between the trimmed V and J ends, which lost 4 bases and 2 bases, there was a span of 16 bases. In germline, CDR1 is SGHKS, CDR2 YYEKEE (reference sequence). In DNA form, the CDR3 reads TGTGCCAGCAGCCCCTCTGCGGCCCGGGCTGGAAACACCATATATTTT. Translated, it gives CASSPSAARAGNTIYF. Drawing the rest from reference TRBV5-5 and TRBJ1-3, the complete variable domain is DAGVTQSPTHLIKTRGQQVTLRCSPISGHKSVSWYQQVLGQGPQFIFQYYEKEERGRGNFPDRFSARQFPNYSSELNVNALLLGDSALYLCASSPSAARAGNTIYFGEGSWLTVV.

The genes are TRBV5-1 and TRBJ1-2; 8 bases are a match to TRBD1. V gave up 5 bases and J gave up 8 bases; unmatched junction bases: 20. This CDR3 is 17 amino acids long. The germline CDR1 and CDR2 sequences are SGHRS and YFSETQ. CDR3 DNA: TGCGCCAGCAGTAACCGGCCAGCAGGGGGCAACCAAAGGGGCTACACCTTC. Residues: CASSNRPAGGNQRGYTF.

The chain is built from TRBV5-6 and TRBJ1-3; D uncertain. V shed 2 bases and J shed 4 bases, with 16 bases lying between them. The CDR3 loop spans 16 amino acids. Germline CDR1 is SGHDT and CDR2 is YYEEEE. The CDR3 bases are TGTGCCAGCAGCTTCGATCTGGGTGGCGGAGGAAACACCATATATTTT. It yields the protein CASSFDLGGGGNTIYF.

V gene TRBV2 combines with J gene TRBJ1-1; D is unresolved. Trimming shortened V by 5 bases and J by 1 base, and 8 bases separated the two germline ends. The CDR3 is made up of 13 amino acids. Per the germline V gene, CDR1 is SNHLY and CDR2 is FYNNEI. Here the CDR3 reads CASSYQENTEAFF. The CDR3 coding sequence is TGTGCCAGCAGTTATCAGGAGAACACTGAAGCTTTCTTT. Filled out from reference TRBV2 and TRBJ1-1, the complete variable domain reads EPEVTQTPSHQVTQMGQEVILRCVPISNHLYFYWYRQILGQKVEFLVSFYNNEISEKSEIFDDQFSVERPDGSNFTLKIRSTKLEDSAMYFCASSYQENTEAFFGQGTRLTVV.

The rearrangement uses TRBV28 and TRBJ1-2; possible D gene TRBD1, 6 bases. Trimming took 5 bases from V and 4 from J, leaving 11 bases between them. CDR3 size: 13 residues. Germline V lookup: CDR1 MDHEN, CDR2 SYDVKM. CDR3 in amino acids: CASSTGIAYGYTF. The DNA of the CDR3 is TGTGCCAGCAGTACAGGGATCGCCTATGGCTACACCTTC.

The CDR3 sequence: CASSPSPSGSYEQYF. The CDR3 DNA sequence: TGTGCCAGCTCGCCCTCTCCTAGCGGCTCCTACGAGCAGTACTTC. This chain links TRBV18 with TRBJ2-7; 7 bases line up with TRBD2. V shed 6 bases and J 0 bases; nucleotides not matched to a gene: 8. The CDR3 is 15 residues long. CDR1 and CDR2 from the germline V gene are KGHSH and LQKENI.